The sequence of this T cell receptor (beta chain) was determined in a study of OX40 agonist ivuxolimab in advanced cancers. Trimming took off 2 bases at V and 6 bases at J, with 20 bases between the two ends. Per the germline V gene, CDR1 is SGHRS and CDR2 is YFSETQ. The CDR3 has 16 residues. General observations from the study: There was clonal expansion of CD4+ and CD8+ blood T cells by week 6 at 0.1 to 3.0 mg/kg. Antigen specificity of clonally expanded peripheral T cells was not established.

Researchers took blood at baseline, on cycle 4 day 1, and on cycle 7 day 1. Data came from immunoSEQ multiplex PCR; TCRdb stores just in-frame clones and leaves some out. The table records around 95,000 clones, 90% of them present only once. To note about this clone: What it recognizes is unknown.

This chain connects TRBV5-1 to TRBJ1-1; D might be TRBD1 (6 bases). The sequence was collected from an adult with an advanced solid tumor such as melanoma, head and neck, liver or kidney cancer. Material: CD4+ or CD8+ T cells sorted from blood, obtained in a trial of the OX40 agonist ivuxolimab. The chain's CDR3 is CASSFRQGTPRAEAFF. CDR3 in DNA: TGCGCCAGCAGCTTCAGGCAGGGGACGCCCAGAGCTGAAGCTTTCTTT. The full variable domain, its missing parts supplied by reference TRBV5-1 and TRBJ1-1, is KAGVTQTPRYLIKTRGQQVTLSCSPISGHRSVSWYQQTPGQGLQFLFEYFSETQRNKGNFPGRFSGRQFSNSRSEMNVSTLELGDSALYLCASSFRQGTPRAEAFFGQGTRLTVV.